One sample yielded the 11 T cell receptor beta chains listed below, sequenced in a study of cytomegalovirus exposure and HLA in healthy donors. It was with 60 Vbeta and 13 Jbeta primers that the PCR ran. Here immunoSEQ multiplex PCR was the method, and the copy in TCRdb shows in-frame clones only, minus some. The table has about 180,000 clones, 82% seen once; the top ten hold 1.5% to 1.7%. Sequencing was done on a sample of PBMCs. The receptors were gathered from a middle-aged man in good health and CMV-seronegative.

The chain combines TRBV19 with TRBJ2-7; maybe TRBD1 (6 bases). Germline loops: CDR1 LNHDA, CDR2 SQIVND (reference sequence). This CDR3 is 14 amino acids long. The V gene lost 11 bases and the J gene lost 3 bases, with 20 bases spanning the gap. The CDR3 spells CASRKPGQVYEQYF. The DNA of the CDR3 is TGTGCCTCGCGAAAACCGGGACAAGTCTACGAGCAGTACTTC.

This chain links TRBV5-6 with TRBJ1-5, with TRBD1 identical over 7 bases. V lost 4 bases, J lost 4 bases, and 8 bases stayed unmatched. This CDR3 contains 15 residues. CDR1 and CDR2 from the germline V gene are SGHDT and YYEEEE. DNA for the CDR3: TGTGCCAGCAGCCTACGAGGGGGCCCAAATCAGCCCCAGCATTTT. This gives the protein CASSLRGGPNQPQHF.

The chain combines TRBV7-3 with TRBJ2-1, with TRBD1 matching over 9 bases. The CDR3 loop spans 14 amino acids. The ends lost 2 bases at V and 9 bases at J; junction bases unmatched: 5. Germline lookup yields CDR1 SGHTA and CDR2 FQGTGA. The CDR3: CASSLQGTGTEQFF. Here the CDR3 DNA reads TGTGCCAGCAGCTTACAAGGGACAGGGACTGAGCAGTTCTTC.

This clone has just a few counts. The genes are TRBV5-4 and TRBJ1-1; D uncertain. Germline V gene data show CDR1 as SGHNT and CDR2 as YYREEE (reference sequence). Between the trimmed V and J ends, which lost 4 bases and 0 bases, there was a span of 7 bases. CDR3 length: 13 residues. The CDR3 coding sequence is TGTGCCAGCAGCGGCCCAGTGAACACTGAAGCTTTCTTT. Translation: CASSGPVNTEAFF.

Note on this clone: Other DNA sequences from this sample encode an identical CDR3 as well. The rearrangement uses TRBV7-2 and TRBJ2-5; 11 bases line up with TRBD1. This CDR3 contains 15 residues. Trimming at V came to 1 base and at J to 4 bases, leaving 2 bases not matched to a gene. From germline, CDR1 is SGHTA and CDR2 FQGNSA. In DNA, the CDR3 is TGTGCCAGCAGCTTAGGGACAGGGGGCAGAGAGACCCAGTACTTC. Its translation: CASSLGTGGRETQYF.

The chain joins TRBV9 to TRBJ2-7, with 8 bases matching TRBD2. The CDR3 length is 14 residues. Germline V CDR1 and CDR2: SGDLS, YYNGEE. V lost 2 bases to trimming and J lost 3 bases; unmatched junction nucleotides: 4. CDR3 DNA: TGTGCCAGCAGCGTGTCTAGCGGGTTCTACGAGCAGTACTTC. Protein: CASSVSSGFYEQYF.

Only one count was recorded for this clone. The chain has TRBV19 and TRBJ2-1; 7 positions match TRBD1. Germline V gene sequence: CDR1 LNHDA, CDR2 SQIVND (reference sequence). The CDR3 runs 15 residues. The V segment lost 3 bases and the J segment 0 bases; nucleotides outside the gene matches: 2. CDR3 amino acids: CASSISGGSYNEQFF. DNA of the CDR3: TGTGCCAGTAGTATTTCAGGGGGCTCCTACAATGAGCAGTTCTTC.

The chain carries TRBV30 and TRBJ2-1, with 10 nucleotides matching TRBD2. The CDR3 has 13 residues. Per the germline V gene, CDR1 is GTSNPN and CDR2 is SVGIG (reference sequence). V lost 4 bases, J lost 7 bases, and 4 bases stayed unmatched. The CDR3 reads CAWTSGSINEQFF. DNA for the CDR3: TGTGCCTGGACTAGCGGGAGTATTAATGAGCAGTTCTTC.

The chain links TRBV4-1 to TRBJ1-5; possible D gene TRBD1, 6 bases. Trimming shortened V by 4 bases and J by 0 bases, and 7 bases separated the two germline ends. CDR1 is MGHRA and CDR2 is YSYEKL in the germline V gene. The CDR3 sequence is 14 residues long. DNA for the CDR3: TGCGCCAGCAGCCCGGGACATAGCAATCAGCCCCAGCATTTT. Translating it yields CASSPGHSNQPQHF.

This sequence joins TRBV28 and TRBJ1-2, with a weak D call TRBD1 (5 bases). The length of the CDR3 is 16 residues. The germline V gene has CDR1 MDHEN and CDR2 SYDVKM. V was shortened by 5 bases and J by 3 bases, with 19 bases between the two germline ends. CDR3 sequence (DNA): TGTGCCAGCAGTCCCGCCGGGACTCAAGCCCACTATGGCTACACCTTC. It encodes CASSPAGTQAHYGYTF.

The rearrangement joins TRBV19 to TRBJ1-5, with 7 positions matching TRBD1. This CDR3 has 15 residues. After removal of 6 bases from V and 4 bases from J, the junction contained 9 bases not matched to a gene. Germline assignment: CDR1 LNHDA and CDR2 SQIVND (reference sequence). CDR3 DNA: TGTGCCAGTAGCACAGGGGCCGATTCTAATCAGCCCCAGCATTTT. It yields the protein CASSTGADSNQPQHF.